Described below is a single T cell receptor (beta chain) sequence and its context. This receptor's antigen is unknown. Base qualities are missing; no much larger clone stands one base away. The time point label on this specimen signifies: persistent/refractory GD, antithyroid drugs over 5 years with positive TRAb. For both TCR sequencing and RNA sequencing, RNA was extracted from PBMCs using TRIzol. Graves' disease was diagnosed according to American Thyroid Association guidelines. Patients for the study were recruited at an endocrinology department in Xi'an, China. Each patient gave around 9 milliliters of peripheral blood, collected in an EDTA anticoagulant tube. Ficoll Paque Plus density gradient separation was used to isolate PBMCs, and no additional T cell sorting was done. An Agilent 2100 Bioanalyzer and agarose gel were used to assess RNA quality, and a NanoDrop 2000 was used to measure RNA concentration.

Inclusive of the bounding cysteine and phenylalanine, the CDR3 is 16 residues long. The DNA shown is the 48-base CDR3, in frame from base 1. Between the V and J ends, shortened by 0 bases and 0 bases respectively, the junction contains 12 bases. CDR1 is given as MGHRA and CDR2 as YSYEKL, both from the germline V gene. This entry comes from a study of regulatory T cells in long-lasting Graves disease (dated by TCRdb to 2020 to 2022). Study-wide context: Persistent Graves' disease meant more than 5 years of antithyroid drug treatment with TSH receptor autoantibodies that stayed positive. A total of roughly 33 samples were covered by TCR sequencing, comprising approximately 13 persistent and around 20 newly diagnosed Graves' disease patients. This study used TCR sequencing and RNA sequencing of peripheral blood to compare persistent Graves' disease patients against newly diagnosed Graves' disease patients. The study was registered as a clinical trial and conducted in China. Antithyroid drugs had been taken for 8.5 to 13 years on average by persistent Graves' disease patients in the clinical cohort. Beyond this particular receptor, the publication reports: Compared with newly diagnosed patients, persistent Graves' disease patients had lower TCR Shannon entropy and fewer highly expanded clones, which suggests clonal expansion. Persistent patients shared more public clonotypes among themselves (approximately 2,500) than newly diagnosed patients did (more than 850). Sequencing and analysis were limited to the TCR beta chain. Persistent disease showed preferential use of TRBV28, TRBJ1-2 and TRBJ2-5, whereas newly diagnosed disease favored TRBV20-1 and TRBJ2-1. As a limitation, the authors acknowledged that the small sample size may reduce accuracy. Only peripheral blood was studied, because thyroid tissue, the primary lesion, was inaccessible.

Libraries were built with multiplex PCR. Sequencing was performed on an Illumina HiSeq 4000. TCR beta libraries were built with iRepertoire HTBI primers and Arm-PCR amplification of CDR3 regions. Before sequencing, the PCR products went through gel purification. The authors' analysis ran thus. Gene usage analysis of CDR3 amino acid clonotypes relied on the 62 TRBV and 14 TRBJ segments identified across samples. Filtered high-quality paired reads were merged into contigs using COPE and FqMerger. BLAST was used to align contigs to IMGT TRBV, TRBD and TRBJ reference genes, and CDR3 was defined according to IMGT. Highly expanded clones were defined as clonotypes with a frequency above 0.1%. Shannon entropy was used to measure repertoire diversity, and the Gini coefficient was used to measure V-J evenness. A clonotype found in more than one individual was treated as public. The public reads were run again by TCRdb, first through fastp at Q25 and then through MiXCR, and only productive beta chains were kept. Rows with a matching CDR3 protein are joined into one entry that keeps the most common DNA and genes. In this record, the V and J calls reflect TCRdb's handling and not the investigators' own analysis. The sample includes some 370,000 distinct CDR3 sequences, with more than 20% observed a single time. The ten largest make up approximately 30% of the sample.

This material consisted of peripheral blood mononuclear cells (PBMCs), taken when the disease was refractory, from a patient treated with antithyroid drugs. The sequence is built from TRBV4-1 and TRBJ2-7; the best D guess is TRBD1, with 5 bases matching. The TCR originated in a woman aged 40 to 50 with Graves disease. Donor details come from another sample of the same person, matched by shared clones. CDR3 sequence: CASSQDRGVISYEQYF. The nucleotides are TGCGCCAGCAGCCAAGATAGGGGCGTTATCTCCTACGAGCAGTACTTC.